A selection of T cell receptor beta chains follows, all from one sample in a study of CD8+CD57+ T cells in acquired aplastic anemia. TCRdb processed the reads anew with MiXCR; each CDR3 protein has one entry. Of around 180,000 distinct CDR3 sequences listed, just under 65% are singletons. The sequenced material came from sorted CD4+, CD8+, or CD8+CD57+ T cells (not recorded which) from PBMCs. These receptor sequences come from a human donor in good health. Each CDR3 is given with its conserved first and last residue. The D gene is left open where the match is weak. Not all rows give a size; the values are once, few, many and, for expanded clones, a class.

size,V,D,J,DNA,CDR3
-,TRBV12-3/TRBV12-4,-,TRBJ1-1,TGTGCCAGCAGTTTCGGGCCAGCCACTGAAGCTTTCTTT,CASSFGPATEAFF
-,TRBV12-3/TRBV12-4,TRBD2,TRBJ2-3,TGTGCCAGCAGTCCCAGCGGGGGGTGGACAGATACGCAGTATTTT,CASSPSGGWTDTQYF
many,TRBV12-3/TRBV12-4,-,TRBJ1-4,TGTGCCAGCAGTTTTTCCGGGGCGATGTTTTTT,CASSFSGAMFF
-,TRBV2,-,TRBJ2-2,TGTGCCAGCAGAGTGGGCAGGGCCACCGGGGAGCTGTTTTTT,CASRVGRATGELFF
many,TRBV20-1,TRBD1,TRBJ2-7,TGCAGTGCTAACCGGGACAGCGAAGTCTCCTACGAGCAGTACTTC,CSANRDSEVSYEQYF
-,TRBV10-1,TRBD1,TRBJ1-4,TGCGCCAGCAGGCCGGGACAGGGGTGTGAAAAACTGTTTTTT,CASRPGQGCEKLFF
-,TRBV6-4,-,TRBJ2-1,TGTGCCAGCAGTCTAATCCCGGGACGGAACAATGAGCAGTTCTTC,CASSLIPGRNNEQFF
-,TRBV29-1,-,TRBJ1-2,TGCAGCGTTGACGGGCTAGGTAACTATGGCTACACCTTC,CSVDGLGNYGYTF
-,TRBV20-1,-,TRBJ2-2,TGCAGTGCTAGCCGCGTGGCCGGCGGCGGGGAGCTGTTTTTT,CSASRVAGGGELFF
-,TRBV6-4,-,TRBJ2-1,TGTGCCAGCAGTGACTCGATCCTACAGTTCTTC,CASSDSILQFF
-,TRBV6-2/TRBV6-3,-,TRBJ2-2,TGTGCCAGCAGTTACTCGATGCCGGGAGTACGTGACACCGGGGAGCTGTTTTTT,CASSYSMPGVRDTGELFF
-,TRBV6-2/TRBV6-3,-,TRBJ2-2,TGTGCCAGCAGGAACACCGGGGGGCTGTTTTTT,CASRNTGGLFF
-,TRBV2,TRBD2,TRBJ2-5,TGTGCCAGCAGGTCAAGACTAGCGGGAGGACCGTACTTC,CASRSRLAGGPYF
-,TRBV7-3,TRBD1,TRBJ2-3,TGTGCCAGCCAGGACAGGGATAATACAGATACGCAGTATTTT,CASQDRDNTDTQYF
-,TRBV7-2,TRBD2,TRBJ2-7,TGTGCCAGCAGCCCGCGACTAGCGGGAGGCGTTGACTACGAGCAGTACTTC,CASSPRLAGGVDYEQYF
-,TRBV20-1,-,TRBJ1-2,TGCAGTGCTAGAGCACAGGGCTATGGCTACACCTTC,CSARAQGYGYTF
-,TRBV2,TRBD2,TRBJ2-5,TGTGCCAGCAGTGGGGGACTAGCGTTGGAGACCCAGTACTTC,CASSGGLALETQYF
-,TRBV29-1,TRBD2,TRBJ2-7,TGCAGCGTCGGACTAGCGGGAGTGCTTGACGAGCAGTACTTC,CSVGLAGVLDEQYF
-,TRBV15,-,TRBJ2-1,TGTGCCACCAGCAGAGAGACGTTGGGGGCCACGAGCTCCTACAATGAGCAGTTCTTC,CATSRETLGATSSYNEQFF
-,TRBV10-3,-,TRBJ1-1,TGTGCCATCAGTGGTGGGGGAATGAACACTGAAGCTTTCTTT,CAISGGGMNTEAFF
-,TRBV29-1,-,TRBJ2-5,TGCAGCGTTGGAGGGGCGGGACAGCAAGAGACCCAGTACTTC,CSVGGAGQQETQYF
-,TRBV7-8,-,TRBJ2-5,TGTGCCAGCAGCTCTGGAGCAACACAAGAGACCCAGTACTTC,CASSSGATQETQYF
-,TRBV9,TRBD1,TRBJ2-2,TGTGCCAGCAGCCCAGCAGGGGGCAGGGGCGGGGAGCTGTTTTTT,CASSPAGGRGGELFF
-,TRBV15,-,TRBJ2-5,TGTGCCACCAGCAGAGTAGGTCGCCAAGAGACCCAGTACTTC,CATSRVGRQETQYF
few,TRBV20-1,-,TRBJ1-2,TGCAGTGCTAATAGCAGAGATCACTATGGCTACACCTTC,CSANSRDHYGYTF
-,TRBV7-7,-,TRBJ2-3,TGTGCCAGCAGTTCCGGCCGGGGAACAGATACGCAGTATTTT,CASSSGRGTDTQYF
-,TRBV7-8,TRBD2,TRBJ2-5,TGTGCCAGCAGCTCAGGGACTAGCGGGAGTATTGCATGGCAAGAGACCCAGTACTTC,CASSSGTSGSIAWQETQYF